This TCR beta chain was sequenced in a study of cytomegalovirus exposure and HLA in healthy donors (TCRdb year 2017). Looking at the study overall: According to a later analysis, the roughly 130 validation repertoires were produced on the same platform as the 666 repertoires of the first cohort. The study combined high-throughput TCR immunosequencing, statistical association of individual TCRs with disease status, and machine learning to predict cytomegalovirus infection status. The aim of the study was to test whether cataloging public T cell receptors could identify signatures of past pathogen exposure. A separate validation cohort of 100 to 150 different subjects was used in addition to the roughly 700-subject first cohort. Points the paper makes about the study in general: Most TCR sequences were observed very rarely across donors, whereas some public TCRs were present in many individuals. In vitro tests confirmed that a few of the cytomegalovirus-associated TCR beta chains recognize cytomegalovirus antigens. The validation cohort had no HLA typing available for a later analysis, so co-occurrence within that cohort was assessed over all 120 or so repertoires. A total of about 150 TCR beta chains were listed by the study as associated with cytomegalovirus. The authors suggested that the approach could potentially be generalized to other disease states and immunological phenotypes. The classifier was reported to diagnose cytomegalovirus status with high specificity and sensitivity in both the original and validation cohorts. Of the cluster scores, about 94% were above 0 in a later analysis, which found that TCRs clustered in the first cohort also tended to co-occur in the 120 or so validation repertoires.

The germline V gene (reference sequence) supplies CDR1 SEHNR and CDR2 FQNEAQ. V has 4 bases trimmed and J has 5 bases trimmed; junction bases matching no gene number 9. Inclusive of the bounding cysteine and phenylalanine, the CDR3 is 15 residues long. Of all the DNA, just the CDR3 is kept, 45 bases in frame from base 1. To note about this clone: There is no known antigen for this receptor. Base-call qualities are not available, and no considerably larger clone is one nucleotide away.

The library was produced with the immunoSEQ multiplex PCR assay. As for the authors' bioinformatics: A statistical classification framework was built to diagnose cytomegalovirus status from the catalog of TCR beta chain sequences. TCRdb provides this immuneACCESS table in a form limited to in-frame rearrangements. Some clones are lacking; in checked studies, under half of them reflect an unresolved V gene, and why the rest are absent is not known. Clonal size and the V and J genes are those of that table, whereas D and trimming came from the DNA. This sample comprises approximately 76,000 clones, 90% to 95% of them detected only once. The ten largest account for roughly 2.1% of the sample. The donors were included in the validation cohort of 120 subjects, a group kept apart from the roughly 680-subject first cohort.

Sequenced: PBMCs. The chain was built from TRBV7-9 and TRBJ1-2; TRBD1 agrees with 8 junctional bases. This TCR was sampled from a woman aged 18-30 years in good health and CMV-seronegative. The CDR3 in this case is CASSSRTGSSYGYTF. The bases are TGTGCCAGCAGCTCACGGACAGGGTCCTCATATGGCTACACCTTC.